This T cell receptor (beta chain) came from a study of T cell repertoires in cytomegalovirus infection. Study in general: Epitope selection comprised recently identified HLA-C-restricted CMV epitopes and well-studied HLA-B-restricted CMV epitopes. A matching HLA type, together with CMV infection, was signaled by public TCR beta signatures.

The CDR3 has 13 amino acids. V gave up 7 bases and J gave up 3 bases, with 13 bases separating them. Notes on this clonotype: Its antigen is unidentified.

Each CDR3 protein is one row after TCRdb ran MiXCR on the reads. The sample consists of 700,000 to 900,000 distinct CDR3 sequences, 25% to 35% of them appearing once. The study, taken as a whole, reports: Cumulative public TCR beta family frequency identified CMV carriers with the relevant HLA. In two of eight donors, the top clonotype was HLA-C-restricted CMV-specific.

Material: cultured CD8+ T cells from PBMCs, obtained from culture after CMV antigen stimulation. The V call is TRBV12-3 or TRBV12-4, the J call TRBJ2-7; D remains ambiguous. The sequence came from a human donor in good health (CMV status not recorded). Some clones in this sample may be carry-over from other donors' samples. The CDR3 DNA is TGTGCCAGCAACAAGGACGGGTACTACGAGCAGTACTTC. Its translation: CASNKDGYYEQYF.